The 15 T cell receptor beta chains in this list originate from one sample, sequenced in a study of human T cells and chemical hapten exposure (dated by TCRdb to 2020 to 2023). The time point label on this specimen signifies: pre-sensitization, week 0. The treatment or condition label corresponds to: therapeutic diphenylcyclopropenone sensitization with weekly scalp DPC. Library generation was performed with RACE. Data came from a NextSeq 500. TCRdb took the public reads, trimmed them with fastp at Q25, ran MiXCR for clone calling and kept in-frame beta chains. Rows are combined by CDR3 protein, so each entry shows the most common genes and DNA. The sample table holds some 200,000 distinct CDR3 sequences, of which around 30% were seen once. The ten largest clones take up roughly 3% of the sample. Sequences were derived from whole blood, sampled in connection with sensitization to the hapten diphenylcyclopropenone (DPC). The source of these receptors is a woman in her twenties or thirties with alopecia areata. Some clones in this sample may be carry-over from other donors' samples.

This chain connects TRBV29-1 to TRBJ2-5, with 15 bases lining up with TRBD2. The V and J ends lost 4 bases and 5 bases, in that order; junction bases with no gene match: 11. Germline V gives CDR1 SQVTM, CDR2 ANQGSEA. CDR3 size: 17 residues. The CDR3 here is CSVVFGLAGGRDETQYF. CDR3 nucleotide sequence: TGCAGCGTTGTATTCGGACTAGCGGGAGGGCGGGATGAGACCCAGTACTTC.

The genes are TRBV4-3 and TRBJ1-1, with D unclear. The V and J ends lost 4 bases and 4 bases respectively, with 25 bases between them. There are 18 residues in the CDR3. Germline V gene lookup returns CDR1 LGHNA and CDR2 YSLEER. For the CDR3, the DNA is TGCGCCAGCAGCCTCTCCAGCGGGAGACCGGGTCGGGGCACTGAAGCTTTCTTT. Translating gives CASSLSSGRPGRGTEAFF.

The rearrangement uses TRBV20-1 and TRBJ1-1; 9 positions agree with TRBD1. V was clipped by 3 bases and J by 5 bases; unmatched bases: 7. CDR3 length equals 14 residues. Germline lookup yields CDR1 DFQATT and CDR2 SNEGSKA (reference sequence). Written as DNA, the CDR3 is TGCAGTGCTAGTAGGGGGACAGGGAGGACTGAAGCTTTCTTT. Translated, it gives CSASRGTGRTEAFF.

This rearrangement joins TRBV29-1 to TRBJ2-2, with 7 bases aligning to TRBD1. Germline values: CDR1 SQVTM, CDR2 ANQGSEA. Trimming removed 4 bases from V and 7 bases from J; junction bases left unmatched: 9. The CDR3 sequence is 14 residues long. CDR3 sequence reads: CSVASAGGVGELFF. As DNA, the CDR3 is TGCAGCGTTGCATCGGCAGGGGGAGTCGGGGAGCTGTTTTTT.

DNA for the CDR3: TGTGCCAGCAGCTTAGTGACGGCTGAGTCCTACGAGCAGTACTTC. Amino acid sequence: CASSLVTAESYEQYF. This rearrangement joins TRBV7-6 to TRBJ2-7; D is ambiguous. Per germline, CDR1 SGHVS and CDR2 FNYEAQ. The V and J ends lost 1 base and 1 base respectively, with 11 bases between them. The CDR3 sequence is 15 residues long. The whole variable domain, filled in from reference TRBV7-6 and TRBJ2-7, reads GAGVSQSPRYKVTKRGQDVALRCDPISGHVSLYWYRQALGQGPEFLTYFNYEAQQDKSGLPNDRFSAERPEGSISTLTIQRTEQRDSAMYRCASSLVTAESYEQYFGPGTRLTVT.

V and J are TRBV6-2 or TRBV6-3 and TRBJ2-1; D uncertain. V shed 5 bases and J shed 7 bases, with 9 bases lying between them. This CDR3 comprises 12 residues. Germline CDR1 is MNHEY and CDR2 is SVGEGT. The CDR3: CASSKGLNEQFF. The CDR3 DNA follows: TGTGCCAGCAGTAAAGGCCTAAATGAGCAGTTCTTC.

This clonotype was seen only a few times. The gene calls are TRBV18 and TRBJ1-1; TRBD1 might be the D (6 bases). V was cut by 4 bases and J by 0 bases, with 9 bases left in between. Germline loops: CDR1 KGHSH, CDR2 LQKENI. The CDR3 runs 14 residues. The CDR3 loop is CASSRQEMNTEAFF. The DNA for the CDR3 is TGTGCCAGCTCACGACAGGAAATGAACACTGAAGCTTTCTTT.

The V and J genes are TRBV5-1 and TRBJ1-6; TRBD1 is a possible D gene (6 bases). The CDR3 covers 15 residues. Germline V lookup: CDR1 SGHRS, CDR2 YFSETQ. Trimming cost V 0 bases and J 6 bases, with 10 bases left between them. The CDR3 loop is CASSLELGGNSPLHF. The CDR3 DNA is TGCGCCAGCAGCTTGGAGTTAGGGGGTAATTCACCCCTCCACTTT.

The V and J genes are TRBV7-2 and TRBJ1-4, with D perhaps TRBD1 (5 bases). The CDR3 is 13 residues long. CDR1 is SGHTA and CDR2 is FQGNSA in the germline V gene. Trimming stripped 4 bases from V and 6 bases from J, with 9 bases between. The chain's CDR3 is CASSSQTDEKLFF. The DNA for the CDR3 is TGTGCCAGCAGCTCTCAGACAGATGAAAAACTGTTTTTT.

This chain joins TRBV5-6 and TRBJ2-3, with D possibly matching TRBD1 (5 bases). The CDR3 is 11 residues long. With 6 bases removed from V and 6 bases from J, the gap between germline ends came to 8 bases. Germline V CDR1 and CDR2: SGHDT, YYEEEE. This CDR3 is CASIWGDTQYF. The CDR3 DNA is TGTGCCAGCATCTGGGGCGATACGCAGTATTTT.

The chain uses TRBV5-1 and TRBJ1-6, with D tentatively TRBD1 (5 bases). V was shortened by 4 bases and J by 7 bases, with 15 bases between the two germline ends. The CDR3 covers 15 residues. Germline V gene data show CDR1 as SGHRS and CDR2 as YFSETQ. This chain's CDR3 is CASSEEGRDNSPLHF. For the CDR3, the DNA is TGCGCCAGCAGCGAGGAGGGACGGGACAATTCACCCCTCCACTTT.

CDR3 protein: CASRPGGTSTDTQYF. The CDR3, as DNA: TGTGCCAGTCGCCCGGGGGGGACTAGCACAGATACGCAGTATTTT. The V and J genes are TRBV12-3 or TRBV12-4 and TRBJ2-3; TRBD2 matches at 8 bases. Trimming at V came to 9 bases and at J to 0 bases, leaving 8 bases not matched to a gene. The CDR3 consists of 15 residues.

CDR3 region: CASSSQGGVGSPLHF. The CDR3 DNA reads as TGCGCCAGCAGCTCGCAGGGAGGGGTAGGTTCACCCCTCCACTTT. This sequence joins TRBV5-1 and TRBJ1-6; D perhaps matches TRBD1 (5 bases). V lost 3 bases, J lost 9 bases, and 16 bases lay in between. CDR1 SGHRS and CDR2 YFSETQ come from the germline V gene. This CDR3 has 15 amino acids.

This clonotype has just a few counts. The genes are TRBV3-1 and TRBJ2-1, with 14 nucleotides matching TRBD2. The CDR3 sequence is 17 residues long. Germline values: CDR1 LGHDT, CDR2 YNNKEL (reference sequence). After removal of 1 base from V and 9 bases from J, the junction contained 8 bases not matched to a gene. CDR3 nucleotide sequence: TGTGCCAGCAGCCAAGGTCGACTAGCGGGGGGGTTCATTGAGCAGTTCTTC. It specifies CASSQGRLAGGFIEQFF.

This clonotype has just a few counts. V gene TRBV20-1 combines with J gene TRBJ2-3, with D uncertain. In germline, CDR1 is DFQATT, CDR2 SNEGSKA (reference sequence). The CDR3 has 11 amino acids. Trimming shortened V by 7 bases and J by 4 bases, and 9 bases separated the two germline ends. The CDR3: CSVTRADTQYF. For the CDR3, the DNA is TGCAGTGTCACCCGGGCAGATACGCAGTATTTT.